This is a list of T cell receptor beta chains from one sample in a study of control samples from healthy donors and cancer patients. Clones were sequenced by immunoSEQ multiplex PCR, and TCRdb holds only the in-frame ones, with some missing. Among 170,000 or so clones listed, approximately 94% were seen once. Sequencing was performed on blood. These receptors originate from a woman between 35 and 50 years old in good health. Each CDR3 is given with its conserved first and last residue. Fields, in order: CDR3 length, J gene, V gene, D gene, clone size, CDR3 protein, CDR3 DNA. The D gene is left open where the match is weak. A clone size is listed for some rows: how often the clone was seen (once, few, many), or a class if it is expanded.

14,TRBJ1-5,TRBV2,-,-,CASSGEGRSQPQHF,TGTGCCAGCAGTGGAGAGGGTAGAAGTCAGCCCCAGCATTTT
17,TRBJ1-2,TRBV15,-,once,CATTPHIGGLVNYGYTF,TGTGCCACCACCCCGCACATCGGGGGGCTCGTAAACTATGGCTACACCTTC
13,TRBJ1-2,TRBV10-3,-,-,CAIRIDSSGGYTF,TGTGCCATCAGGATCGATAGCTCGGGTGGCTACACCTTC
16,TRBJ2-7,TRBV27,TRBD1,-,CASSPLRDRTVLEQYF,TGTGCCAGCAGTCCCCTCCGGGACAGGACAGTTCTCGAGCAGTACTTC
17,TRBJ1-3,TRBV18,-,-,CASSPQAMGLSGNTIYF,TGTGCCAGCTCACCACAAGCTATGGGGTTATCTGGAAACACCATATATTTT
13,TRBJ1-6,TRBV2,TRBD1,-,CASSGTVNSPLHF,TGTGCCAGCAGCGGGACAGTCAATTCACCCCTCCACTTT
17,TRBJ2-1,TRBV19,TRBD2,-,CASSIGLAGYRGNEQLF,TGTGCCAGTAGTATAGGACTAGCGGGTTATCGGGGCAATGAGCAGCTCTTC
14,TRBJ1-5,TRBV30,-,-,CAWNYGFSNQPQHF,TGTGCCTGGAACTACGGATTCAGCAATCAGCCCCAGCATTTT
15,TRBJ2-1,TRBV27,TRBD2,-,CASSPPSGPVREQFF,TGTGCCAGCAGTCCACCTAGCGGACCGGTGCGGGAGCAGTTCTTC
17,TRBJ2-7,TRBV4-2,-,-,CASSQDLAGTATYEQYF,TGTGCCAGCAGCCAAGATCTGGCGGGGACAGCCACATACGAGCAGTACTTC
15,TRBJ1-1,TRBV18,-,-,CASSPGGGRVTEAFF,TGTGCCAGCTCACCAGGCGGGGGGCGGGTCACTGAAGCTTTCTTT
14,TRBJ2-7,TRBV5-1,-,-,CASSLGDSNYEQYF,TGCGCCAGCAGCTTGGGGGACTCGAACTACGAGCAGTACTTC
18,TRBJ2-3,TRBV3-1/TRBV3-2,-,-,CASSQDLGGRRDTDTQYF,TGTGCCAGCAGCCAAGATCTCGGGGGCAGAAGAGACACAGATACGCAGTATTTT
14,TRBJ2-1,TRBV9,-,-,CASSVVSEDNEQFF,TGTGCCAGCAGCGTAGTATCAGAAGACAATGAGCAGTTCTTC